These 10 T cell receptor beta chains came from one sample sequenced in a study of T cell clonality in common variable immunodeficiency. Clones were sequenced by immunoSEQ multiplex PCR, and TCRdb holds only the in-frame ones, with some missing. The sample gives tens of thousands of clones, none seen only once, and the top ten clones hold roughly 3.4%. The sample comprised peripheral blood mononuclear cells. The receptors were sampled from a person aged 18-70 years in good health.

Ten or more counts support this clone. CDR3 sequence reads: CASSWGQGSYEQYF. The DNA read from the CDR3 is TGTGCCAGCAGCTGGGGACAGGGCTCCTACGAG. V gene TRBV5-4 combines with J gene TRBJ2-7, with 9 bases fitting TRBD1. The DNA ends 3 residues before the CDR3 does, and the rest of the CDR3 is filled in from the germline J gene. This CDR3 region has 14 residues. V was clipped by 3 bases and J by 0 bases; unmatched bases: 1. Germline V gene lookup returns CDR1 SGHNT and CDR2 YYREEE (reference sequence).

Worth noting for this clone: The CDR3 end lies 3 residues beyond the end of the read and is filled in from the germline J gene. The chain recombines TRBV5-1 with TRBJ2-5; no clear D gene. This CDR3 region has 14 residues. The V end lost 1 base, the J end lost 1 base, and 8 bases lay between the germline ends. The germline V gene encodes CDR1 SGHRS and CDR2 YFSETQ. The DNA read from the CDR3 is TGCGCCAGCAGCTTGTTTGGCGGCCAAGAGACC. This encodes CASSLFGGQET. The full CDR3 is CASSLFGGQETQYF.

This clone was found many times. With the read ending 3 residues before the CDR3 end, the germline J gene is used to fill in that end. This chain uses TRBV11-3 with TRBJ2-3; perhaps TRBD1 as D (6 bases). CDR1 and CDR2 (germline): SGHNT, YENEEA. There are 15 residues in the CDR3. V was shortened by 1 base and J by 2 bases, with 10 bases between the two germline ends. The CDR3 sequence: CASSLVSGDTDTQYF. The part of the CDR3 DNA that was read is TGTGCCAGCAGCTTAGTCTCAGGGGACACAGATACG.

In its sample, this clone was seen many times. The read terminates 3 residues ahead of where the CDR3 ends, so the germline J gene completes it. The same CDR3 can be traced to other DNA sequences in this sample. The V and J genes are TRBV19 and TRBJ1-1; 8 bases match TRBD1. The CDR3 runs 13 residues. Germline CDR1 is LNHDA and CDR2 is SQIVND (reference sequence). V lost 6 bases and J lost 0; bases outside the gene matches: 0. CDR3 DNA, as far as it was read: TGTGCCAGTAGGGACAGGGTGAACACTGAA. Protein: CASRDRVNTE. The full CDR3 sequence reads CASRDRVNTEAFF.

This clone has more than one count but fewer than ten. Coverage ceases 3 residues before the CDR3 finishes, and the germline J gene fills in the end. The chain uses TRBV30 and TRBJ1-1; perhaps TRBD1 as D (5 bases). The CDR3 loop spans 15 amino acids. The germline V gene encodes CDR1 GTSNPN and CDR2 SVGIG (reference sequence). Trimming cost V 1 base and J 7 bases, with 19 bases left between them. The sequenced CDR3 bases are TGTGCCTGGAGTGGCTCTTATGAGGGGCAAAATGAA. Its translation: CAWSGSYEGQNE. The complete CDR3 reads CAWSGSYEGQNEAFF.

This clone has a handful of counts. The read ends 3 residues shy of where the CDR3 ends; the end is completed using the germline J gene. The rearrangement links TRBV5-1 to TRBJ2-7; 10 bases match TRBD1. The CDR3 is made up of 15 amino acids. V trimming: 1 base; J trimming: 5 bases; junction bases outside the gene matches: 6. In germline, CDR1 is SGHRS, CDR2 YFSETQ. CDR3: CASSLQGQGSHEQYF. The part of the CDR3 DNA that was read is TGCGCCAGCAGCTTGCAGGGACAGGGGTCGCACGAG. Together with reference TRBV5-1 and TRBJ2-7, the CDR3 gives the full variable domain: KAGVTQTPRYLIKTRGQQVTLSCSPISGHRSVSWYQQTPGQGLQFLFEYFSETQRNKGNFPGRFSGRQFSNSRSEMNVSTLELGDSALYLCASSLQGQGSHEQYFGPGTRLTVT.

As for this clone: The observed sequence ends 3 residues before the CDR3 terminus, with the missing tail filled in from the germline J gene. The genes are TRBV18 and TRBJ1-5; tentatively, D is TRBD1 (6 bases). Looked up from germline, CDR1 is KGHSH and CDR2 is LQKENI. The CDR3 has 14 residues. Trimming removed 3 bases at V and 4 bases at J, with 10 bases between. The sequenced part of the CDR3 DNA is TGTGCCAGCTCACCGGACAGCCTTAATCAGCCC. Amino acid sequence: CASSPDSLNQP. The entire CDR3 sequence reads CASSPDSLNQPQHF.

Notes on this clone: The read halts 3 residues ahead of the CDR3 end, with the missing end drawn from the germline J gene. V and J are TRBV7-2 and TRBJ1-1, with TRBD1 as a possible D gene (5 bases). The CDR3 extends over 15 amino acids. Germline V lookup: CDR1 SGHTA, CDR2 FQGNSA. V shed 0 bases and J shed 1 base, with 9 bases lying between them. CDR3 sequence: CASSLAQRGNTEAFF. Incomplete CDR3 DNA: TGTGCCAGCAGCTTAGCGCAGAGGGGGAACACTGAA.

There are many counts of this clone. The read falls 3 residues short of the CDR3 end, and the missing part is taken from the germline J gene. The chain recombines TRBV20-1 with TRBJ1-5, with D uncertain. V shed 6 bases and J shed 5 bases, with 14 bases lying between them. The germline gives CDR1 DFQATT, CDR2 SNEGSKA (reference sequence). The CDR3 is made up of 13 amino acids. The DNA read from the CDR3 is TGCAGTGCCTATGGCCCAAGGGATCAGCCC. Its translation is CSAYGPRDQP. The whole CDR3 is CSAYGPRDQPQHF.

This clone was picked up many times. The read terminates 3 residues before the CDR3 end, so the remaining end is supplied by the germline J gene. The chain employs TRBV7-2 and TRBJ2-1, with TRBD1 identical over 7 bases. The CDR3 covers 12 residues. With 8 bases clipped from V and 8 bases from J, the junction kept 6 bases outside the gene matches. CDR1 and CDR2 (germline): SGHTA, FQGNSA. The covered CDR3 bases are TGTGCCAGCCTAGGGGGCCTAGATGAG. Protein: CASLGGLDE. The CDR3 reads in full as CASLGGLDEQFF.